This T cell receptor (beta chain) was observed in a study of spatial heterogeneity in lung cancer. TCRdb itself ran the 5' RACE reads through MiXCR, one entry per CDR3 protein. The sample yields tens of thousands of distinct CDR3 sequences, about 7.6% seen once. Time point of the sample: sample taken at primary tumor resection. No cells were sorted before sequencing. The whole RNA sequenced was extracted from tumor, nontumor lung or frozen PBMC. Many counts were recorded for this clonotype. The TCR comes from a male donor with early-stage non-small cell lung cancer. The sample in question was PBMCs, obtained at surgery.

The CDR3 nucleotides are TGCAGTGCTAGAGATTTTCAGGCTGGTAGGACCTACGAGCAGTACTTC. It is translated as CSARDFQAGRTYEQYF. The chain is built from TRBV20-1 and TRBJ2-7; unclear D gene. CDR3 length: 16 amino acids. Trimming removed 0 bases at V and 2 bases at J, with 17 bases between. Germline lookup yields CDR1 DFQATT and CDR2 SNEGSKA (reference sequence).